This T cell receptor (beta chain) was sequenced during a study of T cells in Graves' hyperthyroidism and ophthalmopathy. Study summary: Pretreatment peripheral blood was obtained at initial diagnosis.

Study-level points and caveats: Blood also showed most of the thyroid clonotypes that were expanded above 0.001.

Each diagnosis drew on symptoms, thyroxine, TRAb, thyroid ultrasound and orbital computed tomography findings. This sample holds PBMCs from roughly 10 ml fresh peripheral blood. The sample holds many counts of this clonotype. What it recognizes is unknown. TCR beta CDR3 regions were amplified from RNA. The HTBI primer set drove a first-round RT-PCR of the TCR CDR3. TCRdb recomputed calls from the multiplex PCR reads with MiXCR, one row per CDR3 protein. The data contain about 400,000 distinct CDR3 sequences, about 15% of them singletons. V gave up 6 bases and J gave up 1 base, with 14 bases separating them. CDR3 length: 15 amino acids.

The chain employs TRBV12-3 or TRBV12-4 and TRBJ2-3; D not certain. The sequencing input was blood. The sequence derives from a woman younger than 30 with Graves' hyperthyroidism. The CDR3 protein is CASSAGVRGTDTQYF. The CDR3 region has the DNA TGTGCCAGCAGCGCAGGCGTTAGGGGCACAGATACGCAGTATTTT.